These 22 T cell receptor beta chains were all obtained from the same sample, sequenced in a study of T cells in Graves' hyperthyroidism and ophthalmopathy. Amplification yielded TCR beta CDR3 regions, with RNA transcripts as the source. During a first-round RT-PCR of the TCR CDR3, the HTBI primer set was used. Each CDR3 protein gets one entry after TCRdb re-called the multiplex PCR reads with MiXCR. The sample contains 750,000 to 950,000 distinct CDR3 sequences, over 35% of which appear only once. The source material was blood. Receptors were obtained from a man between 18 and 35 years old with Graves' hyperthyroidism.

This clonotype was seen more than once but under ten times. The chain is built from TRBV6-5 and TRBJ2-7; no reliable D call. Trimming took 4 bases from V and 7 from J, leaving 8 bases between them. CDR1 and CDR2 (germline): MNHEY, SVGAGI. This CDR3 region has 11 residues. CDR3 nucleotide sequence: TGTGCCAGCAGTTCCCGGGTTGAGCAGTACTTC. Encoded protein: CASSSRVEQYF.

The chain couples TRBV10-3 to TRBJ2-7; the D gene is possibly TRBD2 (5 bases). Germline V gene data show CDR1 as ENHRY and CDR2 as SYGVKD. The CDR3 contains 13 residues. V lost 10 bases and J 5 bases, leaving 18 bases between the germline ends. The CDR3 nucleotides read TGTGCCAGCAGCCCACTAGTTCTGCACGAGCAGTACTTC. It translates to CASSPLVLHEQYF.

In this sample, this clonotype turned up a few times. In nucleotides, the CDR3 is TGTGCCAGCAGCCCGACCCGACAGGGAACTGGGGCCAACGTCCTGACTTTC. As protein: CASSPTRQGTGANVLTF. This chain joins TRBV6-5 and TRBJ2-6; 7 positions match TRBD1. CDR1 MNHEY and CDR2 SVGAGI come from the germline V gene. J lost 2 bases, V lost 6 bases, and 10 bases had no gene match. CDR3 length equals 17 residues.

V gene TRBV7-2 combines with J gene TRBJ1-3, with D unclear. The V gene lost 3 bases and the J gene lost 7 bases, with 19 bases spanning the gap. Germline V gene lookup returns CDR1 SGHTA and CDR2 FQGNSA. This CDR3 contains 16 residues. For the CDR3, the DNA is TGTGCCAGCAGCTTGCCTGTGGCCGAAGGGTTGAACACCATATATTTT. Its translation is CASSLPVAEGLNTIYF.

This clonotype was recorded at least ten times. Here the CDR3 reads CASSAWTF. As DNA, the CDR3 is TGTGCCAGCAGCGCATGGACCTTC. The chain uses TRBV9 and TRBJ1-2, with D hard to call. The CDR3 runs 8 residues. The germline V gene encodes CDR1 SGDLS and CDR2 YYNGEE. V was clipped by 3 bases and J by 14 bases, with 5 bases between them.

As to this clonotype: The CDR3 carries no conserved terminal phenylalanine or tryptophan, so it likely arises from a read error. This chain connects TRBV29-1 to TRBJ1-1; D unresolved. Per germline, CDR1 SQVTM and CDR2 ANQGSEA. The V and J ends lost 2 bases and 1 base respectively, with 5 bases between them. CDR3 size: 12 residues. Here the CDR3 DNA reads TGCAGCGTTGAACAGCCGAACACTGAAGCTTTCCTT. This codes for CSVEQPNTEAFL.

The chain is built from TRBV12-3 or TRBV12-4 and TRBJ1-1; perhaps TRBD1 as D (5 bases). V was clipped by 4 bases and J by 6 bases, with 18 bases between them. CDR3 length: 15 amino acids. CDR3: CASSSSLDGGAEAFF. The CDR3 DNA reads TGTGCCAGCAGTTCCTCCCTAGACGGGGGGGCTGAAGCTTTCTTT.

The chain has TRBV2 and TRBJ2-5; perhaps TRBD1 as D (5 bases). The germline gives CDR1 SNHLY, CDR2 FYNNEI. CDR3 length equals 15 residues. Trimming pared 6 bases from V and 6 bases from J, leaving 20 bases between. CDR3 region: CASSQATGRHQTQYF. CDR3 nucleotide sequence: TGTGCCAGCAGCCAAGCCACAGGCAGGCATCAGACCCAGTACTTC.

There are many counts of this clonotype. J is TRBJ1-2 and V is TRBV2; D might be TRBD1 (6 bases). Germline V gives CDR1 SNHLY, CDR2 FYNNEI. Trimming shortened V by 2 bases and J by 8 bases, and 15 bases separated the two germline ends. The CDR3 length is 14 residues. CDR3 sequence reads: CASSERGAFLGYTF. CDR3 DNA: TGTGCCAGCAGTGAAAGGGGGGCGTTTCTGGGCTACACCTTC.

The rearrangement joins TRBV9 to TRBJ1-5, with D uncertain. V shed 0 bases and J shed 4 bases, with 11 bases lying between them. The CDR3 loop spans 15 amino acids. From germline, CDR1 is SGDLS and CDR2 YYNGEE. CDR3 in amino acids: CASSVGLTQNQPQHF. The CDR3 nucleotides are TGTGCCAGCAGCGTAGGGTTAACACAGAATCAGCCCCAGCATTTT.

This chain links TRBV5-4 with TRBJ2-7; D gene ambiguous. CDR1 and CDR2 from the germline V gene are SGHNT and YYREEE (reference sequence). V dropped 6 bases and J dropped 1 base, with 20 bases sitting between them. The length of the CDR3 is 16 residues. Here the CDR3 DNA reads TGTGCCAGCACCCCATTAGGTCCAATGGGTTCCTACGAGCAGTACTTC. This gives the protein CASTPLGPMGSYEQYF. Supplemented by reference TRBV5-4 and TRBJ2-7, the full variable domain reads ETGVTQSPTHLIKTRGQQVTLRCSSQSGHNTVSWYQQALGQGPQFIFQYYREEENGRGNFPPRFSGLQFPNYSSELNVNALELDDSALYLCASTPLGPMGSYEQYFGPGTRLTVT.

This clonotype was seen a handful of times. This CDR3 is CASSRSRGQEEKLFF. In DNA form, the CDR3 reads TGCGCCAGCAGCCGGTCGAGGGGGCAAGAGGAAAAACTGTTTTTT. The gene calls are TRBV5-1 and TRBJ1-4; 7 positions agree with TRBD1. The CDR3 loop spans 15 amino acids. V trimming: 4 bases; J trimming: 8 bases; junction bases outside the gene matches: 11. Germline-derived CDR1 and CDR2 are SGHRS and YFSETQ. The variable domain in full, completed from reference TRBV5-1 and TRBJ1-4, reads KAGVTQTPRYLIKTRGQQVTLSCSPISGHRSVSWYQQTPGQGLQFLFEYFSETQRNKGNFPGRFSGRQFSNSRSEMNVSTLELGDSALYLCASSRSRGQEEKLFFGSGTQLSVL.

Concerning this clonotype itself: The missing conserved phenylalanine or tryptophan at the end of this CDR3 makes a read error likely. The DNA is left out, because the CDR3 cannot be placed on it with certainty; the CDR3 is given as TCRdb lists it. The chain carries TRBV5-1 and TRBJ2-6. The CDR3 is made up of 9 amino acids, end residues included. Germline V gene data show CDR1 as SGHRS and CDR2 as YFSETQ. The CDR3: CASSLVVDE.

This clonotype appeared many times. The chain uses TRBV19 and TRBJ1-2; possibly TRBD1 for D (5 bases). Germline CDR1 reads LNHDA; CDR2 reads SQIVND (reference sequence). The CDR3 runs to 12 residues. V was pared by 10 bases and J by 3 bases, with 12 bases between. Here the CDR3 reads CATSTAYYGYTF. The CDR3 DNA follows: TGTGCCACCTCGACAGCTTACTATGGCTACACCTTC.

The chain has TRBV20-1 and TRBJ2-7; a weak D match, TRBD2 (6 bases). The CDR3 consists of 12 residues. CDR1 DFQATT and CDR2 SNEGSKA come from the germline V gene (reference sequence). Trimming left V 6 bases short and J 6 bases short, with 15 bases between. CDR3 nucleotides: TGCAGTGCCCGGGGACTCGGAACCGAGCAGTACTTC. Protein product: CSARGLGTEQYF.

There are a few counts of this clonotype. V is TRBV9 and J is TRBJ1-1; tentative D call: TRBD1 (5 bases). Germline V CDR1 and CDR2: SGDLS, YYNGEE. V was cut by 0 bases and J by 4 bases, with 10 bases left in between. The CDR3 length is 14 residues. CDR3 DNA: TGTGCCAGCAGCGTAGCTAACAGGCCCACTGAAGCTTTCTTT. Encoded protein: CASSVANRPTEAFF.

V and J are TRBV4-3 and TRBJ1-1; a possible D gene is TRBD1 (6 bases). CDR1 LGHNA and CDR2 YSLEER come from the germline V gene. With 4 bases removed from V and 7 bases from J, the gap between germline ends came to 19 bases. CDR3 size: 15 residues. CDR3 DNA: TGCGCCAGCAGCCCGGATCAAACAGGGTCAGGTGAAGCTTTCTTT. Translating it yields CASSPDQTGSGEAFF.

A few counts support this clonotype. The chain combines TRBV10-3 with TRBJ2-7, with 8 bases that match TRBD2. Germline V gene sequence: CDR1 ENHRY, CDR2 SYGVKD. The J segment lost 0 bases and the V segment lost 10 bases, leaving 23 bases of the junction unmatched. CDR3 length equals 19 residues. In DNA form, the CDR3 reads TGTGCCAGCAGCTCCTACCGCACGGGGGGGGGCCATCACTCCTACGAGCAGTACTTC. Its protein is CASSSYRTGGGHHSYEQYF.

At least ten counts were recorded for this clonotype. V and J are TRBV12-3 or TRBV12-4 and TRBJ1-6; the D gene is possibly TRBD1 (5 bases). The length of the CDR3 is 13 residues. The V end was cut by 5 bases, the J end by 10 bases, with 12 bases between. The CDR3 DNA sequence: TGTGCCAGCAGTCCCCGGGGGGGGTCACCCCTCCACTTT. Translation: CASSPRGGSPLHF.

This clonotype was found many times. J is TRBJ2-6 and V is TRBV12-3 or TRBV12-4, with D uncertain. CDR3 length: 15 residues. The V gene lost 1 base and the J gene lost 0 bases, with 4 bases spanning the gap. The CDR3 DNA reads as TGTGCCAGCAGTTTAGGTTACTCTGGGGCCAACGTCCTGACTTTC. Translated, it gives CASSLGYSGANVLTF.

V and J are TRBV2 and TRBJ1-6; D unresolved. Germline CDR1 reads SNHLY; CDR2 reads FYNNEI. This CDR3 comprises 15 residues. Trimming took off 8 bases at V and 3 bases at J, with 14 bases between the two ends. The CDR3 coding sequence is TGTGCCAGCCCATACCAGGACTACTATAATTCACCCCTCCACTTT. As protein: CASPYQDYYNSPLHF.

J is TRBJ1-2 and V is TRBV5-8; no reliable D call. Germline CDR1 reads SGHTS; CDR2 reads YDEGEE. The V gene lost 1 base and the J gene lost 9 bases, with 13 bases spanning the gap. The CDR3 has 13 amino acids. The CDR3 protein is CASSLHMGQSYTF. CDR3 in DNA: TGTGCCAGCAGCTTGCACATGGGCCAAAGCTACACCTTC.